These 17 T cell receptor beta chains were all obtained from the same sample, sequenced in a study of T cells after yellow fever vaccination (dated by TCRdb to the late 2010s). The receptor library was made with 5' RACE. Data came from an Illumina HiSeq 2500. TCRdb reran the public reads through fastp at Q25 and MiXCR, keeping productive beta chains. Rows matching on CDR3 protein sequence are summarized as one entry with the most common DNA and genes. In all, the sample holds about 96,000 distinct CDR3 sequences, and about 8.2% of those were seen once. Together, the top ten hold roughly 17% of the sample. The sample's treatment or condition label, decoded: live attenuated yellow fever vaccine strain. The specimen comprised CD8+ T cells not binding an NS4B(214-222) dextramer, sorted from PBMCs, sampled less than 16 days after the first yellow fever vaccination. Read against the paper, the sample's cell subset or site label means: NS4B epitope dextramer-negative CD8 T cells. The receptors come from a man aged 18-30 years who received the YFV17D yellow fever vaccine.

This clonotype has more than one count but fewer than ten. The chain recombines TRBV11-2 with TRBJ2-7, with D possibly being TRBD1 (6 bases). This CDR3 has 16 amino acids. With 5 bases removed from V and 4 bases from J, the gap between germline ends came to 21 bases. Germline V gives CDR1 SGHAT, CDR2 FQNNGV. The CDR3 DNA reads as TGTGCCAGCAGCATTAACCGGGACACCGATTTTTACGAGCAGTACTTC. This codes for CASSINRDTDFYEQYF.

The table lists this clonotype with a few counts. The chain carries TRBV6-2 or TRBV6-3 and TRBJ2-7; D not certain. The V gene lost 6 bases and the J gene lost 3 bases, with 6 bases spanning the gap. CDR3 length: 11 amino acids. The V gene's germline CDR1 is MNHEY and CDR2 SVGEGT. CDR3 protein: CASSNNYEQYF. CDR3 in DNA: TGTGCCAGCAGCAACAACTACGAGCAGTACTTC.

This chain uses TRBV10-3 with TRBJ2-5; D remains unclear. V shed 8 bases and J shed 2 bases, with 15 bases lying between them. Germline V gene data show CDR1 as ENHRY and CDR2 as SYGVKD. The CDR3 is made up of 14 amino acids. This chain's CDR3 is CAIAPATLQETQYF. For the CDR3, the DNA is TGTGCCATCGCCCCCGCGACTCTACAAGAGACCCAGTACTTC.

In regard to this clonotype: A read error may be the cause here, since a much bigger clone is one base away. The V gene is TRBV6-1, the J gene TRBJ1-1, with a tentative D call TRBD1 (6 bases). The CDR3 extends over 10 amino acids. Germline values: CDR1 MNHNS, CDR2 SASEGT. Trimming cost V 7 bases and J 8 bases, with 8 bases left between them. The CDR3 spells CASTGTEAFF. The CDR3 DNA follows: TGTGCCAGCACGGGGACAGAAGCTTTCTTT.

CDR3 DNA sequence: TGTGCCAGCAGGGCAAGCGGGGGGTCTAACGAGCAGTACTTC. Encoded protein: CASRASGGSNEQYF. This chain links TRBV27 with TRBJ2-7; 9 nucleotides match TRBD2. V lost 6 bases to trimming and J lost 5 bases; unmatched junction nucleotides: 8. In germline, CDR1 is MNHEY, CDR2 SMNVEV (reference sequence). The CDR3 sequence is 14 residues long.

This clonotype has a handful of counts. The chain uses TRBV6-6 and TRBJ1-5; possibly TRBD1 for D (5 bases). The germline gives CDR1 MNHNY, CDR2 SVGAGI (reference sequence). The CDR3 is 13 residues long. Between the trimmed V and J ends, which lost 4 bases and 7 bases, there was a span of 11 bases. The CDR3 protein is CASSSGLGQPQHF. As DNA, the CDR3 is TGTGCCAGCAGTTCAGGGTTAGGACAGCCCCAGCATTTT.

The rearrangement links TRBV4-1 to TRBJ2-5; a weak D match, TRBD2 (5 bases). Trimming left V 0 bases short and J 5 bases short, with 13 bases between. Germline loops: CDR1 MGHRA, CDR2 YSYEKL. The CDR3 length is 15 residues. The CDR3 spells CASSQDPGMRETQYF. Written as DNA, the CDR3 is TGCGCCAGCAGCCAAGACCCGGGAATGAGGGAGACCCAGTACTTC.

This clonotype was seen more than once but under ten times. V usage is TRBV3-1 and J usage is TRBJ2-1, with 9 bases lining up with TRBD2. J gave up 9 bases and V 4 bases, and 13 bases lay outside the gene matches. From germline, CDR1 is LGHDT and CDR2 YNNKEL (reference sequence). This CDR3 region has 16 residues. The CDR3 protein is CASSLERGAHDPEQFF. CDR3 DNA: TGTGCCAGCAGCCTAGAGCGGGGGGCCCACGACCCTGAGCAGTTCTTC.

This clonotype was detected only a few times. This chain uses TRBV7-9 with TRBJ2-7, with D tentatively TRBD1 or TRBD2 (5 bases each). With 5 bases removed from V and 2 bases from J, the gap between germline ends came to 16 bases. Germline-derived CDR1 and CDR2 are SEHNR and FQNEAQ (reference sequence). CDR3 length: 15 residues. The CDR3 bases are TGTGCCAGCAGCCGGGACGGGAAACTTGCCTACGAGCAGTACTTC. Protein product: CASSRDGKLAYEQYF. The full variable domain, with the rest looked up from reference TRBV7-9 and TRBJ2-7, is DTGVSQNPRHKITKRGQNVTFRCDPISEHNRLYWYRQTLGQGPEFLTYFQNEAQLEKSRLLSDRFSAERPKGSFSTLEIQRTEQGDSAMYLCASSRDGKLAYEQYFGPGTRLTVT.

This clonotype was seen only a few times. This chain connects TRBV7-2 to TRBJ2-1; 12 bases agree with TRBD2. There are 16 residues in the CDR3. The V and J ends lost 4 bases and 4 bases, in that order; junction bases with no gene match: 5. CDR1 SGHTA and CDR2 FQGNSA come from the germline V gene. The CDR3 nucleotides read TGTGCCAGCAGCTGGAGGACTAGCGGGACTTACAATGAGCAGTTCTTC. It codes for CASSWRTSGTYNEQFF.

This clonotype was counted ten times or more. The CDR3 loop reads CSVETGTGDFF. Here the CDR3 DNA reads TGCAGCGTAGAAACCGGGACAGGAGATTTCTTT. This chain connects TRBV29-1 to TRBJ1-1, with TRBD1 matching 8 bases. This CDR3 region has 11 residues. The ends lost 6 bases at V and 13 bases at J; junction bases unmatched: 10. CDR1 is SQVTM and CDR2 is ANQGSEA in the germline V gene.

The chain is built from TRBV18 and TRBJ2-7; 9 bases are shared with TRBD1. The CDR3 sequence is 15 residues long. The junction had 9 bases not matched to a gene; V was cut back by 6 bases and J by 3 bases. CDR1 is KGHSH and CDR2 is LQKENI in the germline V gene. The CDR3, as DNA: TGTGCCAGCTCCCCCCCCCCGGGACAGGGCTACGAGCAGTACGTC. This sequence encodes CASSPPPGQGYEQYV.

The chain couples TRBV29-1 to TRBJ1-2, with TRBD1 as a possible D gene (6 bases). The germline CDR1 and CDR2 sequences are SQVTM and ANQGSEA. The CDR3 length is 12 residues. The V and J ends lost 7 bases and 4 bases respectively, with 13 bases between them. The chain's CDR3 is CSGQQGAYGYTF. The CDR3 DNA follows: TGCAGCGGCCAACAGGGCGCCTATGGCTACACCTTC.

This clonotype has a count of ten or more. V and J are TRBV10-3 and TRBJ2-3, with D uncertain. The V gene's germline CDR1 is ENHRY and CDR2 SYGVKD. The germline V and J ends were trimmed by 6 bases and 4 bases, with 11 bases remaining between them. CDR3 length equals 13 residues. The CDR3 DNA follows: TGTGCCATCAGCCCCGATCAGGCAGATACGCAGTATTTT. This sequence encodes CAISPDQADTQYF.

This clonotype was seen only a few times. The CDR3 reads CASSLNGMNTEAFF. The CDR3 nucleotides are TGTGCCAGCAGCTTGAACGGAATGAACACTGAAGCTTTCTTT. V usage is TRBV5-4 and J usage is TRBJ1-1; D remains unclear. Trimming took off 1 base at V and 0 bases at J, with 7 bases between the two ends. This CDR3 is built from 14 residues. From germline, CDR1 is SGHNT and CDR2 YYREEE (reference sequence).

This clonotype was found many times. V is TRBV28 and J is TRBJ2-7, with D maybe TRBD2 (5 bases). The CDR3 covers 13 residues. Between the trimmed V and J ends, which lost 6 bases and 5 bases, there was a span of 14 bases. Germline values: CDR1 MDHEN, CDR2 SYDVKM. Here the CDR3 reads CASRPRLANEQYV. The CDR3 DNA follows: TGTGCCAGCAGGCCCAGGCTAGCAAACGAGCAGTACGTC.

Ten or more counts support this clonotype. The CDR3 sequence: CASSLSADTQYF. In DNA form, the CDR3 reads TGTGCCAGCAGCTTATCGGCAGATACGCAGTATTTT. The chain joins TRBV7-8 to TRBJ2-3; D is unclear. CDR1 is SGHVS and CDR2 is FQNEAQ in the germline V gene. Trimming stripped 2 bases from V and 4 bases from J, with 4 bases between. The CDR3 extends over 12 amino acids.